This TCR beta chain comes out of a study of human T cells and chemical hapten exposure. Findings of the study overall: There was no change with DPC sensitization in TCRs above 1 in 1000 frequency.

Germline CDR1 reads LGHDT; CDR2 reads YNNKEL (reference sequence). This CDR3 is 13 amino acids long. Trimming cost V 0 bases and J 8 bases, with 10 bases left between them. Ten or more counts support this clonotype. Its antigen is not identified. One entry per CDR3 protein, called by TCRdb with MiXCR from the RACE reads. The sample lists roughly 49,000 distinct CDR3 sequences; 3.5% to 4.5% were seen once. Time point denoted: healthy volunteer bleed at 2 weeks. Before extraction, the whole blood was not fractionated, and total RNA was taken from it. This chain links TRBV3-1 with TRBJ1-2; perhaps TRBD1 as D (5 bases). What was sequenced was whole blood. This TCR was sampled from a female donor in good health. Some clones in this sample may be carry-over from other donors' samples. The CDR3 region has the DNA TGTGCCAGCAGCCAAGACCATGGGGACGGCTACACCTTC. Its protein product is CASSQDHGDGYTF.